The 10 T cell receptor beta chains below were found in one sample sequenced in a study of chemoradiotherapy in HPV16-positive cancers. Using immunoSEQ multiplex PCR, the repertoire was profiled, and TCRdb retains in-frame clones only, with some absent. The sample holds fewer than 9,500 clones; around nine tenths are singletons and the top ten take under 4%. The source was tumor tissue, collected from a patient who underwent chemoradiotherapy. The source is a human donor with HPV-associated anogenital cancer.

The chain is built from TRBV6-1 and TRBJ1-1; 7 bases are a match to TRBD1. There are 15 residues in the CDR3. Losses at the gene ends were 1 base for V and 5 bases for J; bases not matched to a gene: 7. The germline V gene has CDR1 MNHNS and CDR2 SASEGT. Here the CDR3 DNA reads TGTGCCAGCAGTGAAGGGATTCCGGGACAGACTGAAGCTTTCTTT. This sequence encodes CASSEGIPGQTEAFF.

The rearrangement uses TRBV6-5 and TRBJ1-2; 7 bases match TRBD1. The CDR3 covers 14 residues. V shed 6 bases, J shed 8 bases, and the junction held 12 bases outside the gene matches. Germline loops: CDR1 MNHEY, CDR2 SVGAGI. The CDR3 region has the DNA TGTGCCAGCAGCCCCGACAGGGAAGGTTACGGCTACACCTTC. Encoded protein: CASSPDREGYGYTF.

The gene calls are TRBV2 and TRBJ1-5; D unresolved. The V end lost 1 base, the J end lost 0 bases, and 7 bases lay between the germline ends. The CDR3 is 15 residues long. CDR1 is SNHLY and CDR2 is FYNNEI in the germline V gene. The DNA for the CDR3 is TGTGCCAGCAGTGAAGGAAGCATTAGCAATCAGCCCCAGCATTTT. Translation: CASSEGSISNQPQHF.

The chain combines TRBV19 with TRBJ1-2; 7 bases line up with TRBD1. The CDR3 sequence is 17 residues long. Germline V lookup: CDR1 LNHDA, CDR2 SQIVND (reference sequence). J lost 5 bases, V lost 7 bases, and 19 bases had no gene match. The CDR3 sequence: CASTLRQGDGRGYGYTF. DNA of the CDR3: TGTGCCAGTACCCTGCGGCAGGGGGACGGAAGGGGATATGGCTACACCTTC.

The V call is TRBV2, the J call TRBJ1-1; D may be TRBD1 (5 bases). V was pared by 7 bases and J by 0 bases, with 18 bases between. Germline V CDR1 and CDR2: SNHLY, FYNNEI. CDR3 length equals 16 residues. This chain's CDR3 is CASKGAVLAMNTEAFF. DNA of the CDR3: TGTGCCAGCAAAGGGGCAGTATTAGCCATGAACACTGAAGCTTTCTTT.

The chain couples TRBV18 to TRBJ1-4; D call uncertain. The CDR3 length is 12 residues. Germline V gives CDR1 KGHSH, CDR2 LQKENI. V lost 3 bases to trimming and J lost 5 bases, with 4 bases between them. The CDR3 loop reads CASSPSNEKLFF. The CDR3 DNA reads as TGTGCCAGCTCACCGTCCAATGAAAAACTGTTTTTT.

The chain carries TRBV28 and TRBJ1-5, with D tentatively TRBD1 (6 bases). V lost 2 bases and J 4 bases, leaving 6 bases between the germline ends. The CDR3 length is 13 residues. Per the germline V gene, CDR1 is MDHEN and CDR2 is SYDVKM. CDR3 DNA sequence: TGTGCCAGCAGTTTACAGGGGAATCAGCCCCAGCATTTT. Translating it yields CASSLQGNQPQHF.

This chain uses TRBV9 with TRBJ2-3, with D hard to call. V was clipped by 0 bases and J by 1 base, with 3 bases between them. This CDR3 region has 13 residues. CDR1 is SGDLS, CDR2 YYNGEE, per germline. The CDR3 nucleotides read TGTGCCAGCAGCGTAGCAGGCACAGATACGCAGTATTTT. Its protein product is CASSVAGTDTQYF.

The J gene is TRBJ2-2, the V gene TRBV11-2, with D perhaps TRBD1 or TRBD2 (5 bases each). The CDR3 length is 16 residues. Germline V gene sequence: CDR1 SGHAT, CDR2 FQNNGV. Deletions cut 5 bases from V and 3 bases from J, with 16 bases between. Here the CDR3 reads CASSTGTASYTGELFF. In nucleotides, the CDR3 is TGTGCCAGCAGCACCGGGACCGCTTCCTACACCGGGGAGCTGTTTTTT.

V gene TRBV28 combines with J gene TRBJ1-5, with 10 bases lining up with TRBD1. The CDR3 spans 16 residues. V trimming: 2 bases; J trimming: 4 bases; junction bases outside the gene matches: 5. The germline V gene encodes CDR1 MDHEN and CDR2 SYDVKM. The CDR3 coding sequence is TGTGCCAGCAGTTTAAGGGGACAGGGGTCTAATCAGCCCCAGCATTTT. This gives the protein CASSLRGQGSNQPQHF.